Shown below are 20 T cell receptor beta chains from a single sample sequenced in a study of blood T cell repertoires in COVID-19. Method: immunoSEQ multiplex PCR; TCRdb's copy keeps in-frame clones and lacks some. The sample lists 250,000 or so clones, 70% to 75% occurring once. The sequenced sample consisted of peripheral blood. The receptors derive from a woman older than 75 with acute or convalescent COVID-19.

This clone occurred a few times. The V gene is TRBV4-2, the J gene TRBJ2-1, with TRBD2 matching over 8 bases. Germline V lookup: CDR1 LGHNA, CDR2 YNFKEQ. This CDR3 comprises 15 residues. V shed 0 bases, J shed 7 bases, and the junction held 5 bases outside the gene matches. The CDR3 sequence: CASSQDFGTRNEQFF. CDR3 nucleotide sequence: TGTGCCAGCAGCCAAGATTTCGGGACTAGGAATGAGCAGTTCTTC.

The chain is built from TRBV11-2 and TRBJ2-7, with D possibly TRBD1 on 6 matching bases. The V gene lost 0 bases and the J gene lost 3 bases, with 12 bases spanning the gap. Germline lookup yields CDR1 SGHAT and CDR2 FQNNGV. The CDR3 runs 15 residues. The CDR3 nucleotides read TGTGCCAGCAGCTTAGAGGGGGCAGTTTACTACGAGCAGTACTTC. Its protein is CASSLEGAVYYEQYF.

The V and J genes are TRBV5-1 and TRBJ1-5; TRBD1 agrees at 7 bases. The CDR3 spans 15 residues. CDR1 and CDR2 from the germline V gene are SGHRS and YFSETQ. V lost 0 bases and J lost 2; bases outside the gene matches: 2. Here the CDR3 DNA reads TGCGCCAGCAGCTTGGAAGGGGGCCGCAATCAGCCCCAGCATTTT. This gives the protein CASSLEGGRNQPQHF.

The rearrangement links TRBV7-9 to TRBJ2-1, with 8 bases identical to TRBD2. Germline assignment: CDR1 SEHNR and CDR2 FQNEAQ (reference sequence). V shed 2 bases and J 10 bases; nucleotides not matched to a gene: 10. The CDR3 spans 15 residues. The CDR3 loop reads CASSLPTSGSREQFF. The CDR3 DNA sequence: TGTGCCAGCAGCTTACCAACTAGCGGCAGCAGGGAGCAGTTCTTC.

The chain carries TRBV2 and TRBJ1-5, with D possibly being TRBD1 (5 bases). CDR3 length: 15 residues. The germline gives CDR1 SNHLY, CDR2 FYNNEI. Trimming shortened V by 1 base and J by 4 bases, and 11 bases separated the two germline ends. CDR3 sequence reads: CASSEGGGGNQPQHF. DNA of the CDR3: TGTGCCAGCAGTGAAGGGGGGGGAGGGAATCAGCCCCAGCATTTT.

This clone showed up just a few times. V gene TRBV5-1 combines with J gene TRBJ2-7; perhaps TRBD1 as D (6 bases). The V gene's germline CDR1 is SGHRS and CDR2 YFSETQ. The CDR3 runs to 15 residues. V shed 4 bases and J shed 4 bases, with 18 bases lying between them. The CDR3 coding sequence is TGCGCCAGCAGCCCGCAGCCTCAGGACAGATACGAGCAGTACTTC. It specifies CASSPQPQDRYEQYF.

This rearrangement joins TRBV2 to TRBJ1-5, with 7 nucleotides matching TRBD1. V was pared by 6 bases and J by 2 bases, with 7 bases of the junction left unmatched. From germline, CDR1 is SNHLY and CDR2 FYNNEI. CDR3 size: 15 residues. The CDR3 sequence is CASSRDTGGNQPQHF. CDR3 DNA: TGTGCCAGCAGCCGCGACACAGGGGGCAATCAGCCCCAGCATTTT.

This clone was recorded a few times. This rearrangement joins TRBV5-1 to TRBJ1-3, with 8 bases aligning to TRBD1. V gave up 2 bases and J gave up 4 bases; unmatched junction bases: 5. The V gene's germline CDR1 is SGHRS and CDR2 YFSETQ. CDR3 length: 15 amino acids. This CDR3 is CASSFSGGGGNTIYF. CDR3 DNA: TGCGCCAGCAGCTTCTCAGGGGGCGGCGGAAACACCATATATTTT.

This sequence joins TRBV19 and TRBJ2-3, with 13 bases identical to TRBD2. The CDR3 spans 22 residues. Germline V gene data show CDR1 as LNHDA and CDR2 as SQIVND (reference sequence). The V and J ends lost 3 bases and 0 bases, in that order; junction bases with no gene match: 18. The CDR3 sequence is CASSITFAGLAGRISSTDTQYF. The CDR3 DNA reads TGTGCCAGTAGTATTACCTTCGCGGGACTAGCGGGGCGGATATCTAGCACAGATACGCAGTATTTT.

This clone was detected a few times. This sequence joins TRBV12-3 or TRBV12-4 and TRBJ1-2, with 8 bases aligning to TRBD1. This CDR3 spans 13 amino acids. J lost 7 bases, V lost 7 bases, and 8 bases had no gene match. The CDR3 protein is CASNGQGAFGYTF. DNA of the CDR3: TGTGCCAGCAATGGGCAGGGGGCGTTTGGCTACACCTTC.

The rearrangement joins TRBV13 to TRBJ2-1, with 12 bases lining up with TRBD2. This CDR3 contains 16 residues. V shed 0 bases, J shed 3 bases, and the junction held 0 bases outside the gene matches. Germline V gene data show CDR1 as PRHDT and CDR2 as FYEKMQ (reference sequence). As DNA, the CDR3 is TGTGCCAGCAGCTTAGGACTAGCGGGGGGCTACAATGAGCAGTTCTTC. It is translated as CASSLGLAGGYNEQFF.

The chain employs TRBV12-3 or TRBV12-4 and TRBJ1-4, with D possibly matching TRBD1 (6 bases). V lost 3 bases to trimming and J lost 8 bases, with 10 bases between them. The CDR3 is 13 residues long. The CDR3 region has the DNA TGTGCCAGCAGTTTTCGGGGGGCGGAAAAACTGTTTTTT. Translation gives CASSFRGAEKLFF.

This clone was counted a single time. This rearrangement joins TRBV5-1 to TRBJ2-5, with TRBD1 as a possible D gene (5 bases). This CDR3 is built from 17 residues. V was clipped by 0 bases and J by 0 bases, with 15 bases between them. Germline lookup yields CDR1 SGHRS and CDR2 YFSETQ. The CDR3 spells CASSLARSGPYQETQYF. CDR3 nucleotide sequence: TGCGCCAGCAGCTTGGCCCGGTCAGGGCCGTACCAAGAGACCCAGTACTTC.

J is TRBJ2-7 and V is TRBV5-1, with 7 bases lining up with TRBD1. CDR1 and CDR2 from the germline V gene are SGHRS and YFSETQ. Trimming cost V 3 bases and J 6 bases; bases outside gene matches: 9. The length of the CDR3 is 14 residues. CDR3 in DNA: TGCGCCAGCAGCTCCTCCCTAGGACAGGCCGAGCAGTACTTC. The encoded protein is CASSSSLGQAEQYF.

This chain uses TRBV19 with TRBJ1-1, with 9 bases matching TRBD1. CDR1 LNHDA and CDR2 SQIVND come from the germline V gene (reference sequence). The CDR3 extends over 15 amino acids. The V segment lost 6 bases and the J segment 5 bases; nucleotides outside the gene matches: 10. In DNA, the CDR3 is TGTGCCAGTAGGGCAGGGGACAGGGAGGGGACTGAAGCTTTCTTT. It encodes CASRAGDREGTEAFF.

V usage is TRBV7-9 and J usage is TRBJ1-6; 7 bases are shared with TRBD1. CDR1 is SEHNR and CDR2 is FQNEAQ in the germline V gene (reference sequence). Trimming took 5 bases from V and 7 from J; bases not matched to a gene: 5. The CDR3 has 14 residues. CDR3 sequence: CASSIQGTNSPLHF. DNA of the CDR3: TGTGCCAGCAGCATACAGGGGACCAATTCACCCCTCCACTTT. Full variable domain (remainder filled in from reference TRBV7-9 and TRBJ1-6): DTGVSQNPRHKITKRGQNVTFRCDPISEHNRLYWYRQTLGQGPEFLTYFQNEAQLEKSRLLSDRFSAERPKGSFSTLEIQRTEQGDSAMYLCASSIQGTNSPLHFGNGTRLTVT.

CDR3 protein: CASSDGTGEGGYTF. The CDR3 DNA reads TGTGCCAGCAGTGATGGGACAGGGGAGGGTGGCTACACCTTC. This sequence joins TRBV6-1 and TRBJ1-2, with 10 positions matching TRBD1. V lost 3 bases, J lost 7 bases, and 5 bases stayed unmatched. The CDR3 is 14 amino acids. Germline V gene data show CDR1 as MNHNS and CDR2 as SASEGT.

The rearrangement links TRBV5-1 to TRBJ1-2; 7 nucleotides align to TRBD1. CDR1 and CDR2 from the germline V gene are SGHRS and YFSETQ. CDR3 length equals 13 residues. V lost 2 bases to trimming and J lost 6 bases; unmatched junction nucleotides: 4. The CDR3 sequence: CASSLQGWDGYTF. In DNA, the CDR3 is TGCGCCAGCAGCTTACAGGGGTGGGATGGCTACACCTTC.

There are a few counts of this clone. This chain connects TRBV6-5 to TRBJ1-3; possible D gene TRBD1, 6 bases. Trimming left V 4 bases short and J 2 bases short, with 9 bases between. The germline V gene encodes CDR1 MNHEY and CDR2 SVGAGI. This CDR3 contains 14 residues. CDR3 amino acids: CASSFQGPGNTIYF. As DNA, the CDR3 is TGTGCCAGCAGTTTTCAGGGGCCTGGAAACACCATATATTTT.

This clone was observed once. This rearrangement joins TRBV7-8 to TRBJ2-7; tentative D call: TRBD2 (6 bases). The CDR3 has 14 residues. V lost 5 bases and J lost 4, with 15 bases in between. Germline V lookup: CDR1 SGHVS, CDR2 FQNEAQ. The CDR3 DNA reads TGTGCCAGCAGCGGGGGGTACCCTGTTTACGAGCAGTACTTC. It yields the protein CASSGGYPVYEQYF.